Listed below are T cell receptor beta chains from one sample, sequenced in a study of cytomegalovirus exposure and HLA in healthy donors. Data came from immunoSEQ multiplex PCR; TCRdb stores just in-frame clones and leaves some out. The sample includes 100,000 to 120,000 clones, less than 85% of them seen just once. Sequencing was done on a sample of PBMCs. The receptor set was obtained from a man aged 25 to 45 in good health and CMV-seropositive. Each CDR3 is given with its conserved first and last residue. A D gene is named only where the DNA matches it firmly. Where a row states a size, it is once, few, many or the class of an expanded clone; other rows omit it.

cdr3_nt	cdr3_aa	d_call	v_call	j_call	clone_size
TGTGCCAGCAGCGTAAACGAGTTTAATGAAAAACTGTTTTTT	CASSVNEFNEKLFF	-	TRBV9	TRBJ1-4	-
TGTGCCAGCAGCTTGGATCTGGACAGGGACTATGAGCAGTTCTTC	CASSLDLDRDYEQFF	TRBD1	TRBV11-2	TRBJ2-1	-
TGCGCCAGCAGCTTTGGACAGGTGAAGAACACTGAAGCTTTCTTT	CASSFGQVKNTEAFF	TRBD1	TRBV5-1	TRBJ1-1	-
TGTGCCAGCAGCTCCGGAATACAGGGCTACGAGCAGTACTTC	CASSSGIQGYEQYF	-	TRBV7-2	TRBJ2-7	-
TGTGCCAGCAGCTTGTTAGGCAGGGACACTGAAGCTTTCTTT	CASSLLGRDTEAFF	-	TRBV5-6	TRBJ1-1	-
TGTGCCAGCTTGCAGGGTATGGGCTACACCTTC	CASLQGMGYTF	-	TRBV2	TRBJ1-2	-
TGTGCCAGCAGTCTTCACTCGGGACTAGCGGGGGGGTTGTACGAGCAGTACTTC	CASSLHSGLAGGLYEQYF	TRBD2	TRBV28	TRBJ2-7	-
TGTGCCAGCGGAGACCGGGACAGGGCCTCCTACGAGCAGTACTTC	CASGDRDRASYEQYF	TRBD1	TRBV2	TRBJ2-7	-
TGTGCCAGCAGCTCACAGGGGAACACTGAAGCTTTCTTT	CASSSQGNTEAFF	-	TRBV7-9	TRBJ1-1	few
TGTGCCAGCAGCCAGGGGCGTAGCTCCTATAATTCACCCCTCCACTTT	CASSQGRSSYNSPLHF	-	TRBV7-2	TRBJ1-6	once